The T cell receptor beta chain under discussion was sequenced for a study of response to subunit inactivated influenza vaccine. This clonotype was counted only a few times. Germline values: CDR1 MNHEY, CDR2 SVGEGT. The CDR3 length is 15 residues. V was cut by 6 bases and J by 3 bases, with 17 bases left in between. TCRdb used MiXCR to reprocess the RT-PCR reads, holding one entry per CDR3 protein. The sample has hundreds of thousands of distinct CDR3 sequences; approximately 7.1% are singletons. The clonotype was recovered from a man between 50 and 70 years old who received an inactivated influenza vaccine. The sequencing used PBMCs from blood, collected roughly 24 months after vaccination. V is TRBV6-2 or TRBV6-3 and J is TRBJ2-5; unclear D gene. CDR3 protein: CASRRIPSSKETQYF. The CDR3 DNA follows: TGTGCCAGCAGGCGCATCCCTTCGTCGAAAGAGACCCAGTACTTC.